The entry below gives a single T cell receptor beta chain sequence along with its context. Its antigen is undetermined. V was trimmed by 6 bases and J by 6 bases, leaving 8 bases between them. Germline V gives CDR1 SNHLY, CDR2 FYNNEI. There are 11 residues in the CDR3. These data originate in a study of T cells in Graves' hyperthyroidism and ophthalmopathy. Study at large: Specimen type is peripheral blood, collected at initial diagnosis prior to any treatment.

Graves' hyperthyroidism qualified as stable when ophthalmopathy did not progress within 18 months. Diagnosing involved the use of clinical symptoms, serum thyroxine and TRAb, thyroid ultrasound and orbital computed tomography. Study-level results: The model identified upcoming ophthalmopathy a median approximately 6.5 months ahead of onset.

Amplified TCR beta CDR3 regions came from RNA transcripts. Researchers ran a first-round RT-PCR on the TCR CDR3 using the HTBI primer set. From the multiplex PCR reads, TCRdb called clonotypes with MiXCR, one entry per CDR3 protein. This sample has fewer than 850,000 distinct CDR3 sequences; 15% to 20% occur once, and the top ten carry around 15%. The chain uses TRBV2 and TRBJ1-1; D call uncertain. This TCR was sampled from a man aged 50 or older with Graves' hyperthyroidism. Input material: blood. CDR3 in amino acids: CASSATAEAFF. The CDR3, as DNA: TGTGCCAGCAGCGCAACAGCTGAAGCTTTCTTT.